These T cell receptor beta chains were read from a single sample in a study of beta chain features in type 1 diabetes. Sequencing used immunoSEQ multiplex PCR; TCRdb keeps in-frame clones, though not all of them. The profile covers roughly 500,000 clones, with over 25% appearing a single time and 0.065% taken by the ten largest. Specimen: naive CD4+ T cells from blood. These receptors all come from a man younger than 35 in good health. Each CDR3 is given with its conserved first and last residue. Each record gives: clone size, J gene, V gene, D gene, CDR3 protein, CDR3 DNA. A D gene is named only where the DNA matches it firmly. Size is stated for part of the rows, as once, few or many counts, or as a class when the clone is expanded.

clone_size: -; j_call: TRBJ2-1; v_call: TRBV4-1; d_call: TRBD2; cdr3_aa: CASSQVLAGGGEQFF; cdr3_nt: TGCGCCAGCAGCCAAGTACTAGCGGGAGGTGGTGAGCAGTTCTTC
clone_size: few; j_call: TRBJ1-1; v_call: TRBV18; d_call: -; cdr3_aa: CASLRTNTEAFF; cdr3_nt: TGTGCCAGCTTAAGGACGAACACTGAAGCTTTCTTT
clone_size: few; j_call: TRBJ2-1; v_call: TRBV29-1; d_call: -; cdr3_aa: CSVASVVWGSYNEQFF; cdr3_nt: TGCAGCGTTGCATCCGTAGTTTGGGGCTCCTACAATGAGCAGTTCTTC
clone_size: few; j_call: TRBJ1-1; v_call: TRBV4-2; d_call: -; cdr3_aa: CASSQGSFPEAFF; cdr3_nt: TGTGCCAGCAGCCAAGGTTCGTTTCCCGAAGCTTTCTTT
clone_size: -; j_call: TRBJ2-7; v_call: TRBV7-2; d_call: -; cdr3_aa: CASSLQATVGAYEQYF; cdr3_nt: TGTGCCAGCAGCCTCCAGGCAACAGTCGGTGCCTACGAGCAGTACTTC
clone_size: -; j_call: TRBJ2-7; v_call: TRBV29-1; d_call: -; cdr3_aa: CSDAPVGGGYEQYF; cdr3_nt: TGCAGCGATGCTCCCGTGGGGGGAGGCTACGAGCAGTACTTC
clone_size: -; j_call: TRBJ2-3; v_call: TRBV7-9; d_call: TRBD2; cdr3_aa: CASSRLGAGSRTDTQYF; cdr3_nt: TGTGCCAGCAGCCGCTTGGGAGCGGGATCCCGCACAGATACGCAGTATTTT
clone_size: -; j_call: TRBJ2-1; v_call: TRBV2; d_call: TRBD2; cdr3_aa: CASSRLAGLPHEQFF; cdr3_nt: TGTGCCAGCAGCCGACTAGCGGGACTTCCCCATGAGCAGTTCTTC
clone_size: few; j_call: TRBJ2-1; v_call: TRBV4-3; d_call: -; cdr3_aa: CASSQGKRANNEQFF; cdr3_nt: TGCGCCAGCAGCCAAGGAAAGCGGGCCAACAATGAGCAGTTCTTC
clone_size: -; j_call: TRBJ2-7; v_call: TRBV5-1; d_call: -; cdr3_aa: CASSFGPEQASYEQYF; cdr3_nt: TGCGCCAGCAGCTTCGGCCCGGAGCAGGCCTCCTACGAGCAGTACTTC
clone_size: -; j_call: TRBJ2-7; v_call: TRBV4-1; d_call: -; cdr3_aa: CASSQGPRGQLYEQYF; cdr3_nt: TGCGCCAGCAGCCAAGGGCCCCGGGGGCAGCTCTACGAGCAGTACTTC
clone_size: -; j_call: TRBJ2-3; v_call: TRBV12-5; d_call: -; cdr3_aa: CASGLEDTQYF; cdr3_nt: TGTGCTAGTGGTTTAGAGGATACGCAGTATTTT
clone_size: few; j_call: TRBJ1-1; v_call: TRBV29-1; d_call: -; cdr3_aa: CSVMRGGNTEAFF; cdr3_nt: TGCAGCGTTATGAGAGGAGGGAACACTGAAGCTTTCTTT
clone_size: few; j_call: TRBJ2-5; v_call: TRBV30; d_call: TRBD1; cdr3_aa: CAIRDSRGTQYF; cdr3_nt: TGTGCCATCCGGGACAGTAGAGGGACCCAGTACTTC
clone_size: -; j_call: TRBJ2-3; v_call: TRBV28; d_call: -; cdr3_aa: CASSWTDTQYF; cdr3_nt: TGTGCCAGCAGTTGGACAGATACGCAGTATTTT
clone_size: -; j_call: TRBJ1-4; v_call: TRBV29-1; d_call: -; cdr3_aa: CSALERGNEKLFF; cdr3_nt: TGCAGCGCCCTGGAACGGGGGAATGAAAAACTGTTTTTT
clone_size: -; j_call: TRBJ2-3; v_call: TRBV6-5; d_call: TRBD2; cdr3_aa: CASSGRPAVDTQYF; cdr3_nt: TGTGCCAGCAGCGGGAGGCCAGCAGTGGATACGCAGTATTTT